This T cell receptor beta chain originates from a study of Ad26.COV2.S vaccination and SARS-CoV-2 variants (dated by TCRdb to about 2021). Some background on the complete study: Donors in the vaccine arm were drawn from COV1001, a multicentre, randomized, double-blind, placebo-controlled phase I-IIa trial testing Ad26.COV2.S in healthy adults. Participants in the trial were split at random into five groups of five each, receiving low-dose or high-dose Ad26.COV2.S once or twice, or else placebo on both occasions. TCRbeta repertoire sequencing was used to assess the specificity and breadth of SARS-CoV-2-reactive T cell receptors after Ad26.COV2.S vaccination. The TCR-sequenced set comprised approximately 30 samples: some 20 Ad26.COV2.S vaccine recipients, 5 placebo recipients and 8 SARS-CoV-2 convalescent individuals. Ad26.COV2.S was administered intramuscularly at 5 x 10^10 or 1 x 10^11 viral particles, either as a single shot or as two shots given 56 days apart. Investigators did not know the trial group allocation while performing experiments and assessing outcomes.

Spanning cysteine to phenylalanine, the CDR3 consists of 17 amino acids. Kept here is only the CDR3 DNA, which spans 51 bases and is read in frame from base 1. The germline V gene supplies CDR1 SGHTS and CDR2 YDEGEE. V loses 4 bases of germline sequence and J loses 0 bases, and the interval between the two ends is 14 bases. In light of the paper, this sample's treatment or condition label describes: around 19 received Ad26.COV2.S at low or high dose, single or two shots; about 5 received placebo; per-sample allocation not given. For vaccine and placebo recipients, the sequenced repertoires came from samples collected on day 63 after the first injection. Cohort 1b enrolled some 25 adults aged 18-55 years at a single site in Boston, USA, between 29 July and 7 August 2020. As a vaccine, Ad26.COV2.S was a replication-incompetent adenovirus type 26 vector that expressed a prefusion-stabilized SARS-CoV-2 spike protein derived from the original Wuhan strain.

A note on this clone: No cognate antigen has been identified for it. No base-level quality is on record; no much larger clone is a single base apart.

The immunoSEQ Assay was the method used to sequence TCRbeta CDR3 regions. After extraction, genomic DNA underwent amplification by bias-controlled multiplex PCR, followed by high-throughput sequencing. The authors processed their data as follows. To quantify the absolute abundance of every unique TCRbeta CDR3 region, sequences were collapsed and filtered. T cell fraction was estimated by normalizing TCRbeta template counts to usable DNA, which was measured by amplifying reference genes present in all nucleated cells. Repertoire TCRs were annotated as SARS-CoV-2-specific by exact matching of V gene, CDR3 amino acid sequence and J gene to a known reactive TCR set. The reference SARS-CoV-2 TCR set was obtained from MIRA and was filtered for enrichment in COVID-19-positive ImmuneCODE repertoires, whereby public or cross-reactive TCRs were removed. Drawing on the MIRA antigens, annotated TCRs were analysed further at the level of specific ORF or position within ORF. Depth was the summed frequency of annotated unique rearrangements, while breadth was defined as annotated unique rearrangements over total unique productive rearrangements. Two-sided Wilcoxon rank-sum tests were applied when comparing TCR breadth between groups. The source is immuneACCESS, and TCRdb retained only in-frame sequences with V and J called. Part of the clones is not carried over; for the studies checked, unresolved V genes explain less than half of this, and the remainder is unexplained. V and J calls plus clone size are reproduced from that table; the DNA served to infer D and trimming. This sample gives 200,000 to 250,000 clones in total; approximately 90% of them show up just once. Of the sample, approximately 11% falls within the top ten clones.

Overall study results and their limits: The study was not powered for comparison of responses between vaccine doses or regimens. After vaccination, substantial breadth of spike-specific CD8+ and CD4+ T cell responses was reported. It was noted by the authors that total T cell responses may have been underestimated by the TCR breadth and depth analyses. Non-spike TCR breadth was comparable between vaccine and placebo recipients, consistent with the vaccine containing only spike. Spike-specific TCR breadth was higher in Ad26.COV2.S recipients than in placebo recipients (P = 0.0014).

This receptor was obtained from a person between 18 and 60 years old who received the Ad26.COV2.S COVID-19 vaccine or a placebo. The V and J segments used are TRBV5-8 and TRBJ1-6; the D gene is perhaps TRBD1, from 5 matching bases. Sample: peripheral blood, taken in a trial of Ad26.COV2.S vaccine versus placebo. The CDR3 sequence is CASSVDSASSYNSPLHF. In nucleotides, the sequence is TGTGCCAGCAGCGTTGACAGCGCAAGCTCCTATAATTCACCCCTCCACTTT.